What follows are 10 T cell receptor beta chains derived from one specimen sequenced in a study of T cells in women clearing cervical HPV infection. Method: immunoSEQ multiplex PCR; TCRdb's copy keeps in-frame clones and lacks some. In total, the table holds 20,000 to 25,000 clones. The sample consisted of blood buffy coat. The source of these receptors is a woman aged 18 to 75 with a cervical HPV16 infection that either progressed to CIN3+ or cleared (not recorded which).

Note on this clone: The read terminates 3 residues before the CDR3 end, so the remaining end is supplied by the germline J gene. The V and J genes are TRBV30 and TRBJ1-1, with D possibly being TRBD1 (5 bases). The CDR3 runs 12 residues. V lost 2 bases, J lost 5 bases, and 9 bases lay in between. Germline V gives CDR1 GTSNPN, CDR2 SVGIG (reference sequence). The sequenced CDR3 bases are TGTGCCTGGAGTCCAGGGAGTACTGAA. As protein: CAWSPGSTE. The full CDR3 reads CAWSPGSTEAFF. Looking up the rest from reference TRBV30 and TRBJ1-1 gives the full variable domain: SQTIHQWPATLVQPVGSPLSLECTVEGTSNPNLYWYRQAAGRGLQLLFYSVGIGQISSEVPQNLSASRPQDRQFILSSKKLLLSDSGFYLCAWSPGSTEAFFGQGTRLTVV.

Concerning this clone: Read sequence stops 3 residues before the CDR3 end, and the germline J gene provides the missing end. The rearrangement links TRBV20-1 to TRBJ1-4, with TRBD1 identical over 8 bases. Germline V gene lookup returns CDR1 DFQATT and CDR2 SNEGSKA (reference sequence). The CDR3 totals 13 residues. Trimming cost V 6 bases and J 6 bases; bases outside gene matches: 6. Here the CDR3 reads CSAIRGLDEKLFF. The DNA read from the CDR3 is TGCAGTGCGATCAGGGGGCTGGATGAAAAA.

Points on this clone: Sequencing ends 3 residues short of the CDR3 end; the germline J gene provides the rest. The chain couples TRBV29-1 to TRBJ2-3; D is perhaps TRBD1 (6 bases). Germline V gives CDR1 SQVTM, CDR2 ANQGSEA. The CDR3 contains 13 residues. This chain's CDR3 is CSAQDSPNQPQYF. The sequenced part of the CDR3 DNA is TGCAGCGCTCAGGACAGTCCCAATCAGCCG.

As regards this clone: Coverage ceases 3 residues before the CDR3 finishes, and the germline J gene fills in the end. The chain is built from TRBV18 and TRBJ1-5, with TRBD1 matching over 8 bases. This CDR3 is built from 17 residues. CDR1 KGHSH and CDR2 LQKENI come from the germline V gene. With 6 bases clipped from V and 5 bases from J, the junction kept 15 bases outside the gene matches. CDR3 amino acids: CASSLTQGQAAHQPQHF. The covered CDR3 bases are TGTGCCAGCTCCCTCACTCAGGGACAGGCGGCCCATCAGCCC.

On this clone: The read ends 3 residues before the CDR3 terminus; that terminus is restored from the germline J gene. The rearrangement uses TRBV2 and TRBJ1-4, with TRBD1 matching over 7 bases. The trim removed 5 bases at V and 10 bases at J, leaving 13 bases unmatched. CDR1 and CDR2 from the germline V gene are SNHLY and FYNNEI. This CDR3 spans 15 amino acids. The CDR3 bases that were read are TGTGCCAGCAGTACTACAGGGGTCCCCCGCACAAAA. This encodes CASSTTGVPRTK. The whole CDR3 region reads CASSTTGVPRTKLFF.

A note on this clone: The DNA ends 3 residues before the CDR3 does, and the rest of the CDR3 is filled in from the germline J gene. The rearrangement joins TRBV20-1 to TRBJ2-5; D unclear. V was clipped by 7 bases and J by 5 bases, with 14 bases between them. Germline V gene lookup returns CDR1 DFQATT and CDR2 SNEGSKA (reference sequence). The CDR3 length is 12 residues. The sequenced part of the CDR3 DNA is TGCAGTGGCCTTCGAAGGTCTGAGACC. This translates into CSGLRRSET. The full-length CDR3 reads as CSGLRRSETQYF.

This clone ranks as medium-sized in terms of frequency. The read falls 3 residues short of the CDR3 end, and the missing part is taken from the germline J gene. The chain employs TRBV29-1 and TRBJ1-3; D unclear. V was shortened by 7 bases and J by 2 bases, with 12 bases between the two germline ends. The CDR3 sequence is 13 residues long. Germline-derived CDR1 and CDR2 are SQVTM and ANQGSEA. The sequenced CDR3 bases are TGCAGCGCCATCCAGCTAGCTGGAAACACC. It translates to CSAIQLAGNT. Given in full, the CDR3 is CSAIQLAGNTIYF.

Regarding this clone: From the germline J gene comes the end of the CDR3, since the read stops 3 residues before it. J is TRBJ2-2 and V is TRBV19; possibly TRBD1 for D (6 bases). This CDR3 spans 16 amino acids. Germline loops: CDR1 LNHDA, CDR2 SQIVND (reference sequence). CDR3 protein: CASTERTVSGANVLFF. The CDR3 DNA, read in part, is TGTGCCAGTACCGAGCGGACAGTCTCTGGGGCCAACGTG.

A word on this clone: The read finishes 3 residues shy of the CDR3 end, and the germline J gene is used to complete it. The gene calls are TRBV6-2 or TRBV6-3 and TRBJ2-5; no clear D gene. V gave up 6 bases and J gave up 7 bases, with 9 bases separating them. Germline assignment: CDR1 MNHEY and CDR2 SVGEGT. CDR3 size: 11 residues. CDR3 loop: CASRRERTQYF. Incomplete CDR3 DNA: TGTGCCAGCAGGCGAGAACGGACC.

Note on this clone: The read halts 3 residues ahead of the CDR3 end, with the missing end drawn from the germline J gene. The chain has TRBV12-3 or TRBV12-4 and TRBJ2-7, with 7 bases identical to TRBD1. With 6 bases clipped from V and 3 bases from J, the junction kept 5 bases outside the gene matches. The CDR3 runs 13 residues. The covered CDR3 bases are TGTGCCAGCAGCGGCTCAGGGGGCTACGAG. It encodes CASSGSGGYE. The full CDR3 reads CASSGSGGYEQYF.